This TCR beta chain was identified in a study of neoadjuvant anti-PD-1 for oral cavity cancer. Study results and caveats: Higher pretreatment blood Treg/Th17 ratios correlated with higher pretreatment blood and lower post-treatment tumor TCRbeta clonality. Expansion of preexisting intratumoral clones was suggested to aid response.

Time point specified: after neoadjuvant nivolumab, at surgical resection. Assay used: immunoSEQ multiplex PCR; TCRdb lists only in-frame clones, some missing. In the table there are roughly 10,000 clones, more than 55% of which are singletons. Remarks on this clone: Its antigen is not known.

The CDR3 extends over 15 amino acids. From germline, CDR1 is SGHTA and CDR2 FQGNSA. Trimming removed 5 bases from V and 1 base from J; junction bases left unmatched: 2. The chain recombines TRBV7-2 with TRBJ2-3, with 11 nucleotides matching TRBD2. Source: tumor tissue, taken after nivolumab (anti-PD-1) treatment. This receptor was taken from a person aged 35-79 years with oral cavity squamous cell carcinoma. The CDR3 DNA is TGTGCCAGCAGCCAACTAGCGGGGGGCACAGATACGCAGTATTTT. Its translation is CASSQLAGGTDTQYF.